This T cell receptor beta chain came from a study of blood T cell repertoires in COVID-19. Study at large: From T cells, B-cell-depleted T cells, or PBMCs came the material, which was cDNA or gDNA.

V lost 2 bases to trimming and J lost 3 bases, with 8 bases between them. Germline CDR1 is SGHVS and CDR2 is FQNEAQ. The CDR3 runs 13 residues. Only one count was recorded for this clone. Measured with immunoSEQ multiplex PCR; TCRdb has only the in-frame clones, and not every one. The sample has 72,000 or so clones; 86% are singletons. Sample: peripheral blood. The receptor was isolated from a woman in her fifties or sixties with acute or convalescent COVID-19. The V and J genes are TRBV7-8 and TRBJ2-7; D is perhaps TRBD2 (5 bases). As DNA, the CDR3 is TGTGCCAGCAGCTTAATCGGGAACTACGAGCAGTACTTC. Its translation: CASSLIGNYEQYF.